This T cell receptor (beta chain) was identified in a study of monozygotic twins with inflammatory bowel disease. TCRdb re-called the 5' RACE reads and gives one entry per CDR3 protein, without DNA. The sample table sets out around 100,000 distinct CDR3 sequences. This clonotype originated in a human donor with ulcerative colitis or Crohn's disease, or a healthy co-twin of an affected twin (not recorded which). Sequenced input: blood.

CDR3 sequence reads: CASGLAGGYGYTF. The chain combines TRBV12-3 or TRBV12-4 with TRBJ1-2; the TRBD1 assignment by TCRdb is unverifiable without DNA. This CDR3 comprises 13 residues.